This section outlines one T cell receptor (beta chain) sequence together with its context. This clonotype was counted at least ten times. Its recognized antigen is unknown. The sample holds no much larger clone one base away, and base qualities are not on file. Reading from cysteine to phenylalanine, the CDR3 counts 19 amino acids. The entry retains the CDR3 DNA only, 57 bases that are in frame from base 1. CDR1 is given as SEHNR and CDR2 as FQNEAQ, both from the germline V gene (reference sequence). Here V drops 4 bases and J drops 9 bases, and the junction holds 22 bases not matched to any gene. This sample is drawn from a study of T cells in Graves' hyperthyroidism and ophthalmopathy (dated by TCRdb to the late 2010s). Concerning the study at large: Peripheral blood samples were taken at initial diagnosis, before any treatment was given. TCR V-J signatures able to tell the groups apart were searched for in a discovery cohort of 95 or so patients, of whom roughly 42 had Graves' ophthalmopathy and about 60 had stable Graves' hyperthyroidism. Prospective prediction of ophthalmopathy was tested in an independent validation cohort consisting of some 18 hyperthyroidism patients and around 16 patients who later progressed to ophthalmopathy. The 100 discovery patients were divided at random into training and test sets in a 7:3 ratio. In addition, the study compared T-cell repertoires in thyroid tissue and in blood from six Graves' hyperthyroidism patients. After sampling, hyperthyroidism patients received methimazole starting at 30 mg daily, and ophthalmopathy patients received high-dose intravenous methylprednisolone. The paper reports TCR Vbeta CDR3 sequencing of approximately 130 peripheral blood samples: under 45 ophthalmopathy, approximately 74 hyperthyroidism and 17 progressor patients. Points the paper makes about the study in general: No statistical method was used to set the sample size in advance, and investigators knew the group allocation. Most expanded thyroid clonotypes (frequency above 0.001) were also detected in blood, suggesting blood repertoires may reflect thyroid immune responses. In validation, the model predicted progression to ophthalmopathy a median of approximately 6.6 months before onset, with roughly 71% sensitivity and 72.22% specificity. A model built on a 13 V-J signature distinguished ophthalmopathy from stable hyperthyroidism, reaching 87.88% sensitivity and 81.08% specificity in cross-validation and 80%/75% in testing.

Amplification of TCR beta CDR3 regions was carried out from RNA transcripts. For the first round of RT-PCR on the TCR CDR3, the HTBI primer set was used together with the Qiagen OneStep RT-PCR kit. Libraries were constructed in a second round of multiplex PCR, after which size selection and purification were performed. Libraries were sequenced paired-end with 100 bp reads on an Illumina HiSeq2000. The study's own analysis went as follows. SOAPnuke was used to process the raw data, removing reads that contained adapters or uncalled bases, had a mean Phred below 15, or lacked an exact match to the constant primer or identifier. COPE v1.2.5 was used to merge the high-quality paired reads, and each unique nucleotide sequence was defined as a clonotype. MiTCR v1.1 was used to align the clonotypes against IMGT TRBV, TRBD and TRBJ reference segments. The analysis included only V-J combinations with a frequency above 0.0001, which together covered approximately 99% of the repertoires. A TCS score was defined as the ratio of F50 (clonal expansion) to E x V (chaos), with BLOSUM62-based TCRdist applied between CDR3 peptides within each V-J. Welch's t-statistics and random forest reduced fewer than 550 V-J features to some 14, which were used in a naive Bayes classifier (R e1071). TCRdb ran its own pipeline on the public reads, namely fastp trimming at Q25 and MiXCR clone calling, and kept in-frame beta chains. One record per CDR3 amino acid sequence lists the most common genes and DNA. In this record, the V and J calls reflect TCRdb's handling and not the investigators' own analysis. Counted in this sample were about 640,000 distinct CDR3 sequences; less than 25% of them appeared once. In total, the top ten clones hold under 35% of the sample.

Ophthalmopathy patients had moderately to severely active disease, Clinical Activity Score of at least 3, NOSPECS grade of at least 4, and duration under 3 months. Any patient with an uncontrolled infection, another autoimmune disease, pregnancy or lactation was excluded. Diagnoses were established on the basis of clinical symptoms, serum thyroxine and TRAb, thyroid ultrasound, and orbital computed tomography. Ficoll-Paque density gradient centrifugation was used to isolate PBMCs from approximately 10 ml of fresh peripheral blood. Total RNA was extracted with Trizol reagent, and quality was checked on an Agilent 2100 Bioanalyzer.

The V gene is TRBV7-9 and the J gene is TRBJ2-1; 9 bases in the middle match TRBD1. Sequences were obtained from blood. This clonotype was obtained from a man aged 25-40 years with Graves' ophthalmopathy. The CDR3 reads as follows: CASSSEQGALAISGVEQFF. The nucleotide sequence reads as follows: TGTGCCAGCAGCTCCGAACAGGGGGCACTAGCAATATCTGGGGTTGAGCAGTTCTTC.